This T cell receptor (beta chain) was identified in a study of cytomegalovirus exposure and HLA in healthy donors. Assay: immunoSEQ multiplex PCR; the TCRdb copy retains only in-frame clones and omits some. The sample lists approximately 210,000 clones, roughly 88% seen once, with 2.9% in the top ten. The CDR3 covers 15 residues. Germline CDR1 reads SNHLY; CDR2 reads FYNNEI. The J segment lost 0 bases and the V segment lost 8 bases, leaving 3 bases of the junction unmatched. The V and J genes are TRBV2 and TRBJ1-4; 10 positions agree with TRBD1. The sample comprised PBMCs. This TCR came from a young woman in good health and CMV-seronegative. The CDR3 DNA follows: TGTGCCAGCCGGACAGGGGGATCAACTAATGAAAAACTGTTTTTT. Encoded protein: CASRTGGSTNEKLFF.